This TCR beta chain was recovered during a study of T cell repertoires in cytomegalovirus infection. Comment on this clonotype: Its antigen is not known.

Study results and caveats: The study found HLA-C-restricted CMV-specific TCR beta clonotypes dominating the ex vivo response.

A single record per CDR3 protein comes from TCRdb applying MiXCR to the reads. The table records approximately 500,000 distinct CDR3 sequences, more than 20% of them present only once. Germline values: CDR1 MNHEY, CDR2 SVGEGT. Trimming removed 3 bases from V and 0 bases from J, with 11 bases in between. The CDR3 loop spans 15 amino acids. The source of this sequence is a human donor in good health (CMV status not recorded). Some clones in this sample may be carry-over from other donors' samples. This sequence joins TRBV6-2 or TRBV6-3 and TRBJ1-1; TRBD1 is a possible D gene (5 bases). Sequenced: PBMCs. Here the CDR3 reads CASSYYDRLNTEAFF. The CDR3 DNA sequence: TGTGCCAGCAGTTATTACGACAGATTGAACACTGAAGCTTTCTTT.